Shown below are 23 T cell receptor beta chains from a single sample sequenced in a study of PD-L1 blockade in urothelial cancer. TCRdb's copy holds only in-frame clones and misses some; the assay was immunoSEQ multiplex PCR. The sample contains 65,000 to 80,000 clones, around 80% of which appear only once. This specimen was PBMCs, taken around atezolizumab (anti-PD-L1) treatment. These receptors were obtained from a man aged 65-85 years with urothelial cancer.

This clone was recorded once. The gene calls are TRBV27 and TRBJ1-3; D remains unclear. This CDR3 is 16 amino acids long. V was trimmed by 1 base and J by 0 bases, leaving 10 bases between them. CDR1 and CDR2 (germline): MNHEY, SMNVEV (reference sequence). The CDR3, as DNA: TGTGCCAGCAGTTTATACGGGTCCAGCTCTGGAAACACCATATATTTT. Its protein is CASSLYGSSSGNTIYF.

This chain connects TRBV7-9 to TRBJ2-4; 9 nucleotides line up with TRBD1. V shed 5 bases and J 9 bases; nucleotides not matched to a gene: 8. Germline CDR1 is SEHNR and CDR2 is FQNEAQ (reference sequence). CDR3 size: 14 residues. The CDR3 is CASSRQGEGSIQYF. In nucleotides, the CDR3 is TGTGCCAGCAGCCGACAGGGGGAGGGATCCATTCAGTACTTC.

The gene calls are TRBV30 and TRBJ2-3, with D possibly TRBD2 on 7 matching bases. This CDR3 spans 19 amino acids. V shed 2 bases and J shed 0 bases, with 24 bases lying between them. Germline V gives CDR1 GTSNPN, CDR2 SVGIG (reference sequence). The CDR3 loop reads CAWSYTYAKAGASTDTQYF. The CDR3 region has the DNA TGTGCCTGGAGTTACACTTACGCCAAGGCGGGGGCTAGCACAGATACGCAGTATTTT.

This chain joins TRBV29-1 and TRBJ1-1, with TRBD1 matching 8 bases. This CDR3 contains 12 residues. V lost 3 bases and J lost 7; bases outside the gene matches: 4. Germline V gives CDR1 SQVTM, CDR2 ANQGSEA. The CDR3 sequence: CSVDRTGNEAFF. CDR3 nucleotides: TGCAGCGTTGATAGGACAGGGAATGAAGCTTTCTTT. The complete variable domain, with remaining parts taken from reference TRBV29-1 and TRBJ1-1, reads SAVISQKPSRDICQRGTSLTIQCQVDSQVTMMFWYRQQPGQSLTLIATANQGSEATYESGFVIDKFPISRPNLTFSTLTVSNMSPEDSSIYLCSVDRTGNEAFFGQGTRLTVV.

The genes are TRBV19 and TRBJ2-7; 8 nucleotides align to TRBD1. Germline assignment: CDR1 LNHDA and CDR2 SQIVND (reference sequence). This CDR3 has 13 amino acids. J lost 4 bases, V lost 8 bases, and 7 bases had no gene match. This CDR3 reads CASSAGGVYEQYF. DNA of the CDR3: TGTGCCAGTTCGGCAGGGGGCGTATACGAGCAGTACTTC.

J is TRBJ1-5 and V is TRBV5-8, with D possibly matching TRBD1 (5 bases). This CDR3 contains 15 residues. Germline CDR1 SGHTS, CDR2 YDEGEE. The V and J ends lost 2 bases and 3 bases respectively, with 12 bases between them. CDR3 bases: TGTGCCAGCAGCTTAGGGCAGGGTGTCAATCAGCCCCAGCATTTT. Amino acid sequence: CASSLGQGVNQPQHF.

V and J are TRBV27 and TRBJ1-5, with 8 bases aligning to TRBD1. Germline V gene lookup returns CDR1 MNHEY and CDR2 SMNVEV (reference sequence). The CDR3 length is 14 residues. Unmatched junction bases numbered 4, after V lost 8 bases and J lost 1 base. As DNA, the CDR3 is TGTGCCAGCCGCAGGACAGGGAGCAATCAGCCCCAGCATTTT. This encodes CASRRTGSNQPQHF.

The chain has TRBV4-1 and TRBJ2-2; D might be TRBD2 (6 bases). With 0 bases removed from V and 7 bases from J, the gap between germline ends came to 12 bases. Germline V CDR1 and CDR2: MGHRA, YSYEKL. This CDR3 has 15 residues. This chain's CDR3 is CASSQELGSSGELFF. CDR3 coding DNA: TGCGCCAGCAGCCAAGAGCTCGGGAGTAGCGGGGAGCTGTTTTTT.

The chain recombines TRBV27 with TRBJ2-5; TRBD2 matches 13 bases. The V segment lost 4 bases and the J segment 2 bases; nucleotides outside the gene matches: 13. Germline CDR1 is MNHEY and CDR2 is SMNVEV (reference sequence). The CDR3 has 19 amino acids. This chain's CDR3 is CASSSSFGTSGMEQETQYF. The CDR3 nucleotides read TGTGCCAGCAGTTCATCATTTGGGACTAGCGGGATGGAGCAAGAGACCCAGTACTTC.

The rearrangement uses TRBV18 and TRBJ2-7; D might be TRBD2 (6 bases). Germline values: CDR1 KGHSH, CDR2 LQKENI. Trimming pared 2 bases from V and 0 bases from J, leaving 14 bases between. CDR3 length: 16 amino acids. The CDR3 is CASSPMGLQSSYEQYF. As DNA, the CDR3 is TGTGCCAGCTCACCAATGGGACTTCAGAGCTCCTACGAGCAGTACTTC.

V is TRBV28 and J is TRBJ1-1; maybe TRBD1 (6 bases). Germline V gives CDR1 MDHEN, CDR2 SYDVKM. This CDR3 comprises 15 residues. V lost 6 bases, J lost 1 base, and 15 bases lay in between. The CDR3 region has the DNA TGTGCCAGCAGGGGGGCCAGGCCATCGAACACTGAAGCTTTCTTT. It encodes CASRGARPSNTEAFF.

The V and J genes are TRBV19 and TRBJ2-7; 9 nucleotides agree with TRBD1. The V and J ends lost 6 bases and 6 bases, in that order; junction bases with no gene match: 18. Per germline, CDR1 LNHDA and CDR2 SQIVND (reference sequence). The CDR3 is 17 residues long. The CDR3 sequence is CASSKILGQGFFGEQYF. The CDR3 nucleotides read TGTGCCAGTAGCAAAATCCTGGGACAGGGATTTTTTGGCGAGCAGTACTTC. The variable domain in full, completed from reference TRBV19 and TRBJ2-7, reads DGGITQSPKYLFRKEGQNVTLSCEQNLNHDAMYWYRQDPGQGLRLIYYSQIVNDFQKGDIAEGYSVSREKKESFPLTVTSAQKNPTAFYLCASSKILGQGFFGEQYFGPGTRLTVT.

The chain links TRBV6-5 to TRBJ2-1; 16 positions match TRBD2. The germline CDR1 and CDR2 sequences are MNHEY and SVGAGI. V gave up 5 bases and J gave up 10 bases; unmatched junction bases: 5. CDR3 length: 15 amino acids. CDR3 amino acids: CASSQGLAGGGEQFF. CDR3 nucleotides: TGTGCCAGCAGTCAGGGACTAGCGGGAGGGGGGGAGCAGTTCTTC.

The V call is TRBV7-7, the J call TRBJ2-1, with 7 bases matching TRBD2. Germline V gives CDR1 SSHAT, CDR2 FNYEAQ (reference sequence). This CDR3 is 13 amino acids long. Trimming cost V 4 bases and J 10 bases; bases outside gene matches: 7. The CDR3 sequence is CASSSLAVGEQFF. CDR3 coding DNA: TGTGCCAGCAGCTCCCTAGCGGTCGGGGAGCAGTTCTTC.

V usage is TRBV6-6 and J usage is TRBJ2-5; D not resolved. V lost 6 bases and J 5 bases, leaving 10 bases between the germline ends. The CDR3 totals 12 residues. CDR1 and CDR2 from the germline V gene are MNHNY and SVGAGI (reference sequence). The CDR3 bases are TGTGCCAGCAGGCGCGGTGCTGAGACCCAGTACTTC. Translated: CASRRGAETQYF.

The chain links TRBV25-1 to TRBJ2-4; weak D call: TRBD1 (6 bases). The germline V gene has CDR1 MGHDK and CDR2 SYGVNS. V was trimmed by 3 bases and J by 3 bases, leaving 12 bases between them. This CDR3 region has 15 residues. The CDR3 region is CASSEPKGDKNIQYF. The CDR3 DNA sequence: TGTGCCAGCAGTGAGCCAAAGGGGGACAAAAACATTCAGTACTTC.

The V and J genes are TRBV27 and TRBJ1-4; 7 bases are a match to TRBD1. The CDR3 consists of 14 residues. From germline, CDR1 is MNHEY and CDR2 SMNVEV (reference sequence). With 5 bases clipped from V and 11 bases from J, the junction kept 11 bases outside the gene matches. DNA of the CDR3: TGTGCCAGCAGTCCGGGACAGCCAGTAGGGAAACTGTTTTTT. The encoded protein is CASSPGQPVGKLFF.

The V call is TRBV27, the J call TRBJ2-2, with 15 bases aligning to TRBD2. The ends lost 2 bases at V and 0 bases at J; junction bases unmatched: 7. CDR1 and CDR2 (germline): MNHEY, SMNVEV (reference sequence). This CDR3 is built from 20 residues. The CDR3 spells CASSLPGLAGGGANTGELFF. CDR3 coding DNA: TGTGCCAGCAGTTTACCCGGACTAGCGGGAGGGGGGGCGAACACCGGGGAGCTGTTTTTT.

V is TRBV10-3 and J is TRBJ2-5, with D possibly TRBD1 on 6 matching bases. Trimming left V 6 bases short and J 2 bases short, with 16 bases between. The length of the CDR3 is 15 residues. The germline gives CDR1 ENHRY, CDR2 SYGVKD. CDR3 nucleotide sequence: TGTGCCATCAGGGCCACCGGGACACCGCAAGAGACCCAGTACTTC. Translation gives CAIRATGTPQETQYF.

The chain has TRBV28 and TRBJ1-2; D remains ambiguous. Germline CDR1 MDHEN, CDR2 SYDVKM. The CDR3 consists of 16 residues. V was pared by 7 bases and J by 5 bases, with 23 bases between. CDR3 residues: CASTSLYGFNWYGYTF. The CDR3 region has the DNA TGTGCCAGCACTTCCCTCTACGGGTTTAATTGGTATGGCTACACCTTC.

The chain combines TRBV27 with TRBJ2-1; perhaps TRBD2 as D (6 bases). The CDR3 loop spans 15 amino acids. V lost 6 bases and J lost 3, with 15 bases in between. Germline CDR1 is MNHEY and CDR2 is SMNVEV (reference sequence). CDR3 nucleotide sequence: TGTGCCAGCAGGGGGGGAGGCACAGTCTACAATGAGCAGTTCTTC. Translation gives CASRGGGTVYNEQFF.

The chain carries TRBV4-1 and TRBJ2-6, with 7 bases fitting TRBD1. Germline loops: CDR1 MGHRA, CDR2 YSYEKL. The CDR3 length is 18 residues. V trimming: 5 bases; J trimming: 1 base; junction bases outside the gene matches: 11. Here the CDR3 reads CASSSLTGQGSGANVLTF. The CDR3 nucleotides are TGCGCCAGCAGCTCTTTGACAGGGCAGGGGTCTGGGGCCAACGTCCTGACTTTC.

As DNA, the CDR3 is TGCGCCAGCAGCTTTACAGGGTCGACCTACGAGCAGTACTTC. Translating gives CASSFTGSTYEQYF. The genes are TRBV5-1 and TRBJ2-5, with D perhaps matching TRBD1 (6 bases). The J call may be incorrect, as the DNA end agrees better with TRBJ2-7. Germline CDR1 reads SGHRS; CDR2 reads YFSETQ. CDR3 length: 14 residues.